This T cell receptor (beta chain) was obtained from a study of shared T cell receptors in the human thymus. Per germline, CDR1 KGHSH and CDR2 LQKENI. V trimming: 6 bases; J trimming: 3 bases; junction bases outside the gene matches: 20. The CDR3 loop spans 19 amino acids. This clone was recorded once. TCRdb keeps only in-frame clones here, not all; method: immunoSEQ multiplex PCR. The repertoire consists of 500,000 to 750,000 clones, with around 89% occurring once and the leading ten covering 0.0095% to 0.013%. The same data also contributed to another study, on human thymus T cells. This second study says: The people who donated were healthy Finnish babies having corrective surgery for congenital heart defects. Resections were taken during corrective heart surgery, and the thymus tissue came from these. Apparent skewing of V and J gene usage characterized both thymic and blood repertoires. A high degree of thymic repertoire overlap among unrelated individuals was reported in related research.

J is TRBJ1-2 and V is TRBV18, with 9 bases matching TRBD1. This TCR was sampled from a boy younger than two with a congenital heart defect. Sequencing used thymocytes. The CDR3 nucleotides read TGTGCCAGCTCCCTGGGACAGGGAAGCCCCGAGGGTCCCTACTATGGCTACACCTTC. This codes for CASSLGQGSPEGPYYGYTF.